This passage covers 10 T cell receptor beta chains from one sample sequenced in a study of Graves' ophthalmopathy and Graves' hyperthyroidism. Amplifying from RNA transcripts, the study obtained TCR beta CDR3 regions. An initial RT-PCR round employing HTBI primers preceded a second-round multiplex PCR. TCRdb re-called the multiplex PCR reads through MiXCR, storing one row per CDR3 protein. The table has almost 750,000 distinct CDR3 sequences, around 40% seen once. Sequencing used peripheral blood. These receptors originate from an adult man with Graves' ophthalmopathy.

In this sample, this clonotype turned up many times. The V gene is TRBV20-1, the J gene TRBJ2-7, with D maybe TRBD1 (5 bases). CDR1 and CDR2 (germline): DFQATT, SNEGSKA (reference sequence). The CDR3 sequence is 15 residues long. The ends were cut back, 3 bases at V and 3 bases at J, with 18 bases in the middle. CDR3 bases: TGCAGTGCTAGGTTGCGTACAGGTCGCCACTACGAGCAGTACTTC. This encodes CSARLRTGRHYEQYF.

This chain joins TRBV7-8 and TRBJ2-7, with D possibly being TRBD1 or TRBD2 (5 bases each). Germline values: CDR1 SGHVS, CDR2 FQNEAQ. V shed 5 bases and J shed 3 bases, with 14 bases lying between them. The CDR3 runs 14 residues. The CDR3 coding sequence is TGTGCCAGCAGCCGTGGGGGTATCTACTACGAGCAGTACTTC. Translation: CASSRGGIYYEQYF.

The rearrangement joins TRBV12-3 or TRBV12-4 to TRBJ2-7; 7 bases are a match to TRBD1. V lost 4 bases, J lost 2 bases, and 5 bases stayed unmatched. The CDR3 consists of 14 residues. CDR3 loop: CASSWPGQTYEQYF. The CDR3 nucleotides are TGTGCCAGCAGTTGGCCGGGACAGACCTACGAGCAGTACTTC.

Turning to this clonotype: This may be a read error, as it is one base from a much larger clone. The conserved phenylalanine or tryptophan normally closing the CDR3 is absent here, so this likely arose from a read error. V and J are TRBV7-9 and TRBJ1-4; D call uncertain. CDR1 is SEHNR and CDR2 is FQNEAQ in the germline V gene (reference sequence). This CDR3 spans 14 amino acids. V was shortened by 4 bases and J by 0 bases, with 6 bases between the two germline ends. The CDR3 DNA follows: TGTGCCAGCAGCTCGTGGACAACTAATGAAAAACTGTTTTTA. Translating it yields CASSSWTTNEKLFL.

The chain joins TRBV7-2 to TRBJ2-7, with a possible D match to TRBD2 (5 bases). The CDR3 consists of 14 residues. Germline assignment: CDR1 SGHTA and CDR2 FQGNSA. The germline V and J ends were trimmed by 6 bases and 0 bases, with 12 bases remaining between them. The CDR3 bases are TGTGCCAGCAGTCTGGAGGAAAGCTCCTACGAGCAGTACTTC. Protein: CASSLEESSYEQYF.

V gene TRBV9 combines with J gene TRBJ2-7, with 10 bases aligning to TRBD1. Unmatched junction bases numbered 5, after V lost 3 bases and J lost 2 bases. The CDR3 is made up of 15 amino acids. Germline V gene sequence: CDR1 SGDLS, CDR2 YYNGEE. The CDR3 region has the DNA TGTGCCAGCAGCGCAACCGGGACAGGGGCCTACGAGCAGTACTTC. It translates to CASSATGTGAYEQYF.

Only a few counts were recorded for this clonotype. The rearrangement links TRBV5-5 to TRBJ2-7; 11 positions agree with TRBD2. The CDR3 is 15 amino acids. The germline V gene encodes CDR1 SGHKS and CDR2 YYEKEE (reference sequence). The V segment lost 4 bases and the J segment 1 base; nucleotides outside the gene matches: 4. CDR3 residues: CASSIRLAGSYEQYF. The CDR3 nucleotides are TGTGCCAGCAGCATACGACTAGCGGGGTCCTACGAGCAGTACTTC.

The CDR3 nucleotides read TGTGCCAGCAGTCCCCAGGACTTCTACGAGCAGTACTTC. This translates into CASSPQDFYEQYF. V and J are TRBV12-3 or TRBV12-4 and TRBJ2-7, with D maybe TRBD2 (5 bases). V gave up 5 bases and J gave up 3 bases, with 11 bases separating them. CDR3 length: 13 residues.

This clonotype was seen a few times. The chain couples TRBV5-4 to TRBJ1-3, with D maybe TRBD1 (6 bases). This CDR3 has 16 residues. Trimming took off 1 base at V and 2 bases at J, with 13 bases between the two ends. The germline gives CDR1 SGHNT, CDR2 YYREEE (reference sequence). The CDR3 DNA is TGTGCCAGCAGCTTGTGGGGGGCAGCGGCTGGAAACACCATATATTTT. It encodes CASSLWGAAAGNTIYF.

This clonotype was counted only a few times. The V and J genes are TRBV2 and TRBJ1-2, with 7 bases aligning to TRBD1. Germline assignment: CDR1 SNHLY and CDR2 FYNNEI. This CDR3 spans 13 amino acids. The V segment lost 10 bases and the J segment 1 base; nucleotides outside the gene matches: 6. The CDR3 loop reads CATPGQSNYGYTF. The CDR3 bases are TGTGCCACCCCGGGACAGAGTAACTATGGCTACACCTTC.